The source of this T cell receptor beta chain is a study of blood T cell repertoires in COVID-19 (dated by TCRdb to 2018 to 2020). In terms of the full investigation: The collaborator samples originated in the United States, Italy and Spain and spanned the acute and convalescent phases of COVID-19. The sample metadata nearly always contained a de-identified subject ID, COVID-19 status, age in years and sex. HLA class I and class II types, where available, came from metadata supplied by the sample provider rather than from assay-based typing. The repertoires were released in a freely available public database intended as a resource for research on the immune response to SARS-CoV-2. Subjects who had been exposed to COVID-19, were actively infected with it, or had recovered from it provided the deeply sampled blood TCRbeta repertoires that made up the dataset. The prospective study material was composed of cDNA or gDNA derived from T cells, B-cell-depleted T cells, or PBMCs. The samples were drawn from the first 160 participants of the ongoing ImmuneRACE study and from 950 to 1,500 subjects provided by 6 global collaborators. General study outcomes and caveats: The quantity of clinical and demographic metadata differed by source and by participant and was supplied without curation.

This clone qualifies as medium-sized (0.01 to 0.1%). This receptor's antigen is unknown. Per-base quality was not reported, and no clone a single base away is much larger than it. V is pruned by 1 base and J by 8 bases, leaving 13 bases of the junction without a gene match. The CDR3 holds 16 amino acids from the cysteine to the phenylalanine. Only the CDR3 DNA is retained, 48 bases long and in frame from the first base. Taken from the germline V gene, the CDR1 and CDR2 loops are KGHSH and LQKENI. Collaborating institutions collected whole blood in K2EDTA tubes following their own protocols. For TCRbeta analysis, collaborator samples were shipped as frozen whole blood, as isolated PBMCs, or as DNA extracted from either sample type. The immunoSEQ Assay, a bias-controlled multiplex PCR, was used to amplify TCRbeta CDR3 regions from genomic DNA. As for the original processing: The number of nucleated cells in each sample was estimated from the amplification of reference gene primers within the assay. To quantify the absolute abundance of each unique TCRbeta CDR3 rearrangement, sequence reads were collapsed and filtered. For each sample, productive Simpson clonality was calculated by taking the square root of Simpson's diversity index across productive rearrangements. TCRdb holds this immuneACCESS table with in-frame rearrangements only. Some clones are missing; in checked studies, unresolved V genes explain under half, and the rest has no known cause. For V, J and clone size, that table is used; D and trimming come from the DNA. This sample gives approximately 22,000 clones in total; about 73% of them show up just once. 15% to 20% of the sample goes to the ten largest clones.

This receptor chain uses TRBV18 and TRBJ1-2; 7 central nucleotides agree with TRBD1. The origin of this receptor is a human donor in a cohort sampled during active or convalescent COVID-19. The sequenced material came from peripheral blood. The DNA is as follows: TGTGCCAGCTCACCACTACCGGGACAGAAAGTCTCGGGCTACACCTTC. Its translation is CASSPLPGQKVSGYTF.